These 4 T cell receptor beta chains originate from one sample sequenced in a study of early T cells in non-severe SARS-CoV-2 infection (dated by TCRdb to about 2021). Library construction relied on 5' RACE. TCRdb records NextSeq 500 as the sequencer. The public reads were run again by TCRdb, first through fastp at Q25 and then through MiXCR, and only productive beta chains were kept. Each CDR3 protein appears once, grouped with its most common genes and DNA. Present in this sample are about 81,000 distinct CDR3 sequences, around 6% of which were seen just once. Just under 8% of the sample goes to the ten largest clones. The sample consisted of whole blood. The receptors stem from an adult who was a healthcare worker with PCR-confirmed SARS-CoV-2 infection or an uninfected control (not recorded which).

On this clonotype itself: A much larger clone lies one base from this, so it may be a read error. J is TRBJ2-2 and V is TRBV18; no firm D call. This CDR3 comprises 15 residues. Trimming pared 1 base from V and 7 bases from J, leaving 13 bases between. The V gene's germline CDR1 is KGHSH and CDR2 LQKENI. The CDR3: CASSPRSRAGGELFF. CDR3 nucleotide sequence: TGTGCCAGCTCACCACGTTCTAGAGCAGGCGGGGAGCTGTTTTTT.

This clonotype was observed at least ten times. The CDR3 protein is CASSPGLVIYEQFF. CDR3 sequence (DNA): TGTGCCAGCAGCCCAGGACTAGTCATCTATGAGCAGTTCTTC. This sequence joins TRBV13 and TRBJ2-1; 7 bases are a match to TRBD2. Germline-derived CDR1 and CDR2 are PRHDT and FYEKMQ (reference sequence). J gave up 8 bases and V 5 bases, and 9 bases lay outside the gene matches. This CDR3 region has 14 residues.

This clonotype was detected many times. The genes are TRBV11-2 and TRBJ2-7; maybe TRBD2 (6 bases). Between the trimmed V and J ends, which lost 1 base and 6 bases, there was a span of 10 bases. There are 13 residues in the CDR3. Germline V gene sequence: CDR1 SGHAT, CDR2 FQNNGV. The CDR3 sequence: CASSLAGVSEQYF. The CDR3 DNA is TGTGCCAGCAGCTTAGCGGGGGTTTCCGAGCAGTACTTC.

This clonotype was seen at least ten times. V and J are TRBV20-1 and TRBJ2-5; D is uncertain. The CDR3 has 14 residues. V dropped 2 bases and J dropped 2 bases, with 12 bases sitting between them. Looked up from germline, CDR1 is DFQATT and CDR2 is SNEGSKA (reference sequence). In DNA form, the CDR3 reads TGCAGTGCTAGATCTGACACCGGACAAGAGACCCAGTACTTC. Translated, it gives CSARSDTGQETQYF.